The source of this T cell receptor beta chain is a study of identical twins. Whole-study findings and limits: Weaker excess twin sharing was observed in beta out-of-frame sequences. Among out-of-frame alpha sequences shared by twins, low generation probability occurred in excess. Beta clonotypes that were abundant in cord blood contained fewer insertions, a pattern absent from memory repertoires. Recombination models fit unrelated individuals' TCR alpha sharing but underestimated twins'.

This clonotype showed up many times. Antigen unknown. CDR1 is SNHLY and CDR2 is FYNNEI in the germline V gene. This CDR3 comprises 14 residues. V gave up 9 bases and J gave up 5 bases, with 17 bases separating them. One entry per CDR3 protein, called by TCRdb with MiXCR from the 5' RACE reads. Here the sample spans approximately 150,000 distinct CDR3 sequences, approximately 3.5% being singletons. The clonotype originates from a man aged 18 to 29 in good health. Sequencing input: memory T cells sorted from blood. The gene calls are TRBV2 and TRBJ2-1; a possible D gene is TRBD2 (8 bases). The CDR3: CASSGTRGHNEQFF. The CDR3 DNA reads as TGTGCCAGTTCCGGGACTAGGGGGCACAATGAGCAGTTCTTC.